The 12 T cell receptor beta chains below come from one sample, sequenced in a study of blood T cell repertoires in COVID-19 (dated by TCRdb to the early 2020s). The library was generated by the immunoSEQ multiplex PCR assay. TCRdb obtained this table from immuneACCESS and retained in-frame rearrangements with V and J assigned. These tables miss some clones; where compared with another copy, unresolved V genes account for less than half of the shortfall, and the remainder is unexplained. Here the sample has about 59,000 clones; around 80% occur a single time. The top ten hold 3% to 4% of the sample. The sample consisted of peripheral blood. The receptors shown here come from a man aged 60 to 75 with acute or convalescent COVID-19.

This clone was seen only once. DNA of the CDR3: TGTGCCAGTAGTACCGGACAGGGATCCTACGAGCAGTACTTC. As protein: CASSTGQGSYEQYF. The chain uses TRBV19 and TRBJ2-7, with 8 bases that match TRBD1. CDR1 and CDR2 (germline): LNHDA, SQIVND (reference sequence). CDR3 size: 14 residues. The V and J ends lost 4 bases and 1 base, in that order; junction bases with no gene match: 3.

CDR3 loop: CASRASLANSYNEQFF. The DNA of the CDR3 is TGTGCCAGCAGAGCCTCGCTAGCGAACTCCTACAATGAGCAGTTCTTC. The chain couples TRBV28 to TRBJ2-1, with D possibly matching TRBD2 (6 bases). The V gene lost 6 bases and the J gene lost 0 bases, with 15 bases spanning the gap. CDR1 is MDHEN, CDR2 SYDVKM, per germline. This CDR3 spans 16 amino acids.

The chain recombines TRBV6-5 with TRBJ1-1; D unresolved. V gave up 5 bases and J gave up 1 base, with 11 bases separating them. The CDR3 runs to 14 residues. Per germline, CDR1 MNHEY and CDR2 SVGAGI. CDR3: CASSRATENTEAFF. In DNA form, the CDR3 reads TGTGCCAGCAGTAGAGCGACCGAGAACACTGAAGCTTTCTTT.

This rearrangement joins TRBV10-1 to TRBJ2-2; TRBD1 agrees at 12 bases. The germline V gene encodes CDR1 WNHNN and CDR2 SYGVQD (reference sequence). With V trimmed by 5 bases and J by 6 bases, 7 bases remained unmatched. The CDR3 length is 16 residues. The CDR3 loop is CASSFGTGGASGELFF. DNA of the CDR3: TGCGCCAGCAGTTTCGGGACAGGGGGCGCGTCCGGGGAGCTGTTTTTT.

The rearrangement links TRBV24-1 to TRBJ2-2, with 9 positions matching TRBD2. This CDR3 is 18 amino acids long. Germline loops: CDR1 KGHDR, CDR2 SFDVKD. With V trimmed by 2 bases and J by 1 base, 7 bases remained unmatched. The CDR3 sequence is CATSDSLGAGGNTGELFF. CDR3 bases: TGTGCCACCAGTGATTCCCTCGGAGCGGGAGGGAACACCGGGGAGCTGTTTTTT.

The chain is built from TRBV11-1 and TRBJ2-2; 8 nucleotides match TRBD2. The V segment lost 2 bases and the J segment 3 bases; nucleotides outside the gene matches: 2. CDR3 length: 15 amino acids. Germline assignment: CDR1 SGHAT and CDR2 FQDESV (reference sequence). The CDR3 region is CASSLRREDTGELFF. The CDR3 DNA is TGTGCCAGCAGCTTAAGGCGGGAGGACACCGGGGAGCTGTTTTTT.

The chain uses TRBV3-1 (or the pseudogene TRBV3-2) and TRBJ2-1, with 9 bases matching TRBD2. V lost 2 bases to trimming and J lost 3 bases; unmatched junction nucleotides: 5. Germline V gives CDR1 LGHDT, CDR2 YNNKEL (reference sequence). This CDR3 has 16 residues. CDR3 residues: CASSQTLAGVYNEQFF. The CDR3 DNA reads TGTGCCAGCAGCCAAACCTTAGCGGGAGTCTACAATGAGCAGTTCTTC.

This clone turned up a few times. The J gene is TRBJ1-2, the V gene TRBV6-6; 7 nucleotides match TRBD1. The ends lost 7 bases at V and 2 bases at J; junction bases unmatched: 4. This CDR3 is 13 amino acids long. Germline loops: CDR1 MNHNY, CDR2 SVGAGI (reference sequence). In DNA, the CDR3 is TGTGCCAGCACTCCAGGGGGGAACTATGGCTACACCTTC. Residues: CASTPGGNYGYTF.

The chain has TRBV5-1 and TRBJ2-5, with 10 bases matching TRBD1. With V trimmed by 0 bases and J by 5 bases, 4 bases remained unmatched. Germline assignment: CDR1 SGHRS and CDR2 YFSETQ. This CDR3 has 15 residues. CDR3 residues: CASSLARDRGETQYF. Here the CDR3 DNA reads TGCGCCAGCAGCTTGGCCCGGGACAGGGGCGAGACCCAGTACTTC.

The chain couples TRBV5-4 to TRBJ2-7; possible D gene TRBD1, 6 bases. This CDR3 is 12 amino acids long. Germline CDR1 reads SGHNT; CDR2 reads YYREEE (reference sequence). V was pared by 2 bases and J by 4 bases, with 7 bases between. The CDR3: CASSFDRYEQYF. Here the CDR3 DNA reads TGTGCCAGCAGCTTCGACAGGTACGAGCAGTACTTC. Combining the CDR3 with reference TRBV5-4 and TRBJ2-7 gives the whole variable domain ETGVTQSPTHLIKTRGQQVTLRCSSQSGHNTVSWYQQALGQGPQFIFQYYREEENGRGNFPPRFSGLQFPNYSSELNVNALELDDSALYLCASSFDRYEQYFGPGTRLTVT.

The CDR3 region has the DNA TGTGCCATCACCGGCGGAAATTCAGATACGCAGTATTTT. Protein product: CAITGGNSDTQYF. V gene TRBV10-3 combines with J gene TRBJ2-3; unclear D gene. Trimming left V 7 bases short and J 4 bases short, with 12 bases between. CDR3 length: 13 residues. Germline-derived CDR1 and CDR2 are ENHRY and SYGVKD.

The rearrangement uses TRBV12-3 or TRBV12-4 and TRBJ2-7, with TRBD1 matching over 9 bases. V lost 4 bases to trimming and J lost 6 bases; unmatched junction nucleotides: 4. The CDR3 runs 13 residues. The CDR3 here is CASSWDREGEQYF. Written as DNA, the CDR3 is TGTGCCAGCAGTTGGGACAGGGAAGGCGAGCAGTACTTC.